This T cell receptor beta chain is drawn from a study of blood T cell repertoires in COVID-19. Whole-study context: PBMCs, B-cell-depleted T cells, or T cells provided the cDNA or gDNA that made up the material.

Assay: immunoSEQ multiplex PCR; the TCRdb copy retains only in-frame clones and omits some. The sample has some 170,000 clones; about three quarters are singletons. This TCR derives from a man in his sixties with acute or convalescent COVID-19. The source material was peripheral blood.

The CDR3 reads CASSQVGVYEAFF. The CDR3 DNA reads as TGTGCCAGCAGCCAAGTGGGAGTTTATGAAGCTTTCTTT. The J gene is TRBJ1-1, the V gene TRBV3-1 (or the pseudogene TRBV3-2); D is ambiguous. With 1 base removed from V and 7 bases from J, the gap between germline ends came to 10 bases. CDR1 LGHDT and CDR2 YNNKEL come from the germline V gene (reference sequence). The CDR3 contains 13 residues.